The sequence of this T cell receptor (beta chain) was determined in a study of blood T cell repertoires in COVID-19. Across the whole study: Whether acute or convalescent, the COVID-19 samples came from the United States, Italy and Spain. Nucleic acid was either cDNA or gDNA, and it came from T cells, B-cell-depleted T cells, or PBMCs.

This clone was recorded once. The sample has other DNA sequences that encode this CDR3 too. Followed longitudinally, the Seattle patients had been enrolled during active infection. The CDR3 has 14 amino acids. Germline loops: CDR1 SGHRS, CDR2 YFSETQ. V shed 0 bases, J shed 2 bases, and the junction held 1 base outside the gene matches. In the authors' methods: Estimation of nucleated cell counts relied on the amplification of reference gene primers. The protocol was immunoSEQ multiplex PCR, while the TCRdb copy is restricted to in-frame clones and leaves out a portion. That table gives V, J and clone size, and the DNA gave D and trimming. The sample lists approximately 300,000 clones, almost 90% occurring once.

The source material was peripheral blood. The V call is TRBV5-1, the J call TRBJ1-2; TRBD1 matches 7 bases. The source is a woman aged 35 to 49 with COVID-19, enrolled during active disease. CDR3 in DNA: TGCGCCAGCAGCTTGGGGACAGGCAACTATGGCTACACCTTC. Encoded protein: CASSLGTGNYGYTF.